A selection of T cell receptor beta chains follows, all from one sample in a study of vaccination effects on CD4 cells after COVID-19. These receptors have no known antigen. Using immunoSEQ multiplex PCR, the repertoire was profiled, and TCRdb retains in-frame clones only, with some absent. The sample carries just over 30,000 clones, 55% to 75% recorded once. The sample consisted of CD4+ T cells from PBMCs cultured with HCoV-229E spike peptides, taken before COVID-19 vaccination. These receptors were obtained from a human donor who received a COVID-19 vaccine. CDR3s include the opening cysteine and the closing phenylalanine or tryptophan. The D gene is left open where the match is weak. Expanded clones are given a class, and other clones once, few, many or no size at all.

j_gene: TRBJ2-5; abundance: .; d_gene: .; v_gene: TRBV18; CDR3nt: TGTGCCAGCTCACCAGGAGGGACAGCAAATCATCAAGAGACCCAGTACTTC; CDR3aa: CASSPGGTANHQETQYF
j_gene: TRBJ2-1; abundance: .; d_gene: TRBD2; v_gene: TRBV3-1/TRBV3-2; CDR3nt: TGTGCCAGCAGCCAATTGGCGGGGGGGACCTACAATGAGCAGTTCTTC; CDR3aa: CASSQLAGGTYNEQFF
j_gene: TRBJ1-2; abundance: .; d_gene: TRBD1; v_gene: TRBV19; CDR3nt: TGTGCCAGTAGTATTAACAGGGGCTACTATGGCTACACCTTC; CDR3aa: CASSINRGYYGYTF
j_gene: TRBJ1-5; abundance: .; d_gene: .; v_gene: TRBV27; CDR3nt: TGTGCCAGCAGTTTATGGGCAGGGGCGCCCCAGCATTTT; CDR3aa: CASSLWAGAPQHF
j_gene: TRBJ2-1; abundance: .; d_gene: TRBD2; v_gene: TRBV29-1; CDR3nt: TGCAGCGTTGACCTAGCGGGAGGGCACAATGAGCAGTTCTTC; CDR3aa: CSVDLAGGHNEQFF
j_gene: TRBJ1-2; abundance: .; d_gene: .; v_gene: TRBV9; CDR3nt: .; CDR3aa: CASSVSLDRVGGYTF
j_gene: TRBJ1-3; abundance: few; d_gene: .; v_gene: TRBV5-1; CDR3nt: TGCGCCAGCAGCTTGACAGGGTCTGGAAACACCATATATTTT; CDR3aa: CASSLTGSGNTIYF
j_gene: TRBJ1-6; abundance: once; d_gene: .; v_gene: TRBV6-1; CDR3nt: TGTGCCAGCAGTGAGGTGGCAGGGGAATCACCCCTCCACTTT; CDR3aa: CASSEVAGESPLHF
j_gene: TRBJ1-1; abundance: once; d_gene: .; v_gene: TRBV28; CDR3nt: TGTGCCAGCAGTTTGGCTGCGACTGAAGCTTTCTTT; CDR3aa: CASSLAATEAFF
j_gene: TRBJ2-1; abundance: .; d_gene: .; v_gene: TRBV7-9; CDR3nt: .; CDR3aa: CASSLELHLRFF
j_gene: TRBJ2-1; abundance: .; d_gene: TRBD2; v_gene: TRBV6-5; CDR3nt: TGTGCCAGCAGTTTGTCCGGAGGGAGGGACTACAATGAGCAGTTCTTC; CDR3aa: CASSLSGGRDYNEQFF
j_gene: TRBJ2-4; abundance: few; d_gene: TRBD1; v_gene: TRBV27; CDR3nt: TGTGCCAGCAGTTTAGACAGGGTCACCAAAAACATTCAGTACTTC; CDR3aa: CASSLDRVTKNIQYF
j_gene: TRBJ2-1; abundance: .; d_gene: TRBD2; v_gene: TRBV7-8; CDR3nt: TGTGCCAGCAGCTTGGGACTAGCGGGAGGGCACAATGAGCAGTTCTTC; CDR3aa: CASSLGLAGGHNEQFF
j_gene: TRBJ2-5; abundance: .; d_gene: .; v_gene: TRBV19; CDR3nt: TGTGCCAGTAGTCTGTCGGGGTCGGGGAAGACCCAGTACTTC; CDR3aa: CASSLSGSGKTQYF
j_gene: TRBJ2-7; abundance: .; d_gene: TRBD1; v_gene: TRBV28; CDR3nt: TGTGCCAGCAGTCGAACAGGGGGGAACTACGAGCAGTACTTC; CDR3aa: CASSRTGGNYEQYF
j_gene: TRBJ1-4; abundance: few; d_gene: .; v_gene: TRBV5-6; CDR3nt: TGTGCCAGCAGCTCACAGGGTTTGACTAATGAAAAACTGTTTTTT; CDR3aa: CASSSQGLTNEKLFF
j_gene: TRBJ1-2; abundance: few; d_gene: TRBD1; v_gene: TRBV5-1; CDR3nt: TGCGCCAGCAGCTTCGGACAGGGCAACTATGGCTACACCTTC; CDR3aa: CASSFGQGNYGYTF
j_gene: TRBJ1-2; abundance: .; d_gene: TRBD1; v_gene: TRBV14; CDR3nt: TGTGCCAGCAGCCGGGACAGCTATTATGGCTACACCTTC; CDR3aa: CASSRDSYYGYTF
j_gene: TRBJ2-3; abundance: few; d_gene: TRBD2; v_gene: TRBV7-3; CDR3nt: TGTGCCAGCAGCTCAACGGGGGGGGGCCTGACAGATACGCAGTATTTT; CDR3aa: CASSSTGGGLTDTQYF
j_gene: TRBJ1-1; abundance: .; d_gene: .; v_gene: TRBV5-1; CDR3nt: TGCGCCAGCAGCTACACCCCGCAGGGGAAGAACACTGAAGCTTTCTTT; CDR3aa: CASSYTPQGKNTEAFF
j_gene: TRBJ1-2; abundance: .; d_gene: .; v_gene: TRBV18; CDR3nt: TGTGCCAGCTCACCAAGTAACAGGGAGGACTATGGCTACACCTTC; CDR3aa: CASSPSNREDYGYTF
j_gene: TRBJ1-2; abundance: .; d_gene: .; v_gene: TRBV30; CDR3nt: TGTGCCTGGATCTCTGGACGGGTAAACTATGGCTACACCTTC; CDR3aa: CAWISGRVNYGYTF
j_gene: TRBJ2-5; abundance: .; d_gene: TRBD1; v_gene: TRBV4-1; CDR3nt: TGCGCCAGCAGCCAAGAGGCCTCCGGGACAGGGTTCGGCCAAGAGACCCAGTACTTC; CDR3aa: CASSQEASGTGFGQETQYF
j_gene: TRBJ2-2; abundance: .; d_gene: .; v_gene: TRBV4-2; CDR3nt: TGTGCCAGCAGCCAAGATCCGATTAGCGTGGCGGGCACCGGGGAGCTGTTTTTT; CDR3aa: CASSQDPISVAGTGELFF
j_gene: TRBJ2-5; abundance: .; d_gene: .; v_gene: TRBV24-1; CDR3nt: TGTGCCACCAGTGATTCAAACAGGCTGGAGACCCAGTACTTC; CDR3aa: CATSDSNRLETQYF
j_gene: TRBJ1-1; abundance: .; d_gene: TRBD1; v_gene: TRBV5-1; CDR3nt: TGCGCCAGCAGGGAGGGGGCGTCCACTGAAGCTTTCTTT; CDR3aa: CASREGASTEAFF
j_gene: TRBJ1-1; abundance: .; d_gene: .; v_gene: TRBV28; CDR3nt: TGTGCCAGCAGTTTAAGGGGCGGGGGGCCGAACACTGAAGCTTTCTTT; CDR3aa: CASSLRGGGPNTEAFF
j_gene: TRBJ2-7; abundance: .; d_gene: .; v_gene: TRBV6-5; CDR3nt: TGTGCCAGTAGAACAGGGAGCTCGTACGAGCAGTACTTC; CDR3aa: CASRTGSSYEQYF
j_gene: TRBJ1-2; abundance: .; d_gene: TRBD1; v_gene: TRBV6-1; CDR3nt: TGTGCCAGCAGTGACCCACTTACGGGACAGGGCATATTTAACTATGGCTACACCTTC; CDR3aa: CASSDPLTGQGIFNYGYTF
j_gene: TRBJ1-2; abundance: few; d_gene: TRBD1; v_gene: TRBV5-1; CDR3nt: TGCGCCAGCAGCTTGGAGAACAGGGGCCTTTCCTTCTTC; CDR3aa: CASSLENRGLSFF
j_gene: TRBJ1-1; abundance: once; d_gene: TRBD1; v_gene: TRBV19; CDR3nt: TGTGCCAGTAGTGCGGACTCCGGGACAGGGCGGGGTGAAGCTTTCTTT; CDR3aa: CASSADSGTGRGEAFF
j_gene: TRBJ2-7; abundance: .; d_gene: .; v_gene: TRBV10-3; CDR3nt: TGTGCCATCGGTGAGGGGGGGGACTACGAGCAGTACTTC; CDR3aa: CAIGEGGDYEQYF
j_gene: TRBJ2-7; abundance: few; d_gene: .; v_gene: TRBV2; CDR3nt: TGTGCCAGCAGACGCGGGACCGGCTGGCTCGAGCAGTACTTC; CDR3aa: CASRRGTGWLEQYF
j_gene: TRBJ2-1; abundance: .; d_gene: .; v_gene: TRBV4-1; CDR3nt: TGCGCCAGCAGCCGCTCGTTCGGGGGCCGCATCTACAATGAGCAGTTCTTC; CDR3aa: CASSRSFGGRIYNEQFF
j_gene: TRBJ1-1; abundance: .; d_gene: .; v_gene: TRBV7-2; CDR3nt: TGTGCCAGCAGCTTTTTTAAGCCGAACACTGAAGCTTTCTTT; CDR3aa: CASSFFKPNTEAFF
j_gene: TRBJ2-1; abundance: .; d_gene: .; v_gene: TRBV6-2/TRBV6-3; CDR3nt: TGTGCCAGCAGTTACGCAACGTACAATGAGCAGTTCTTC; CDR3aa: CASSYATYNEQFF
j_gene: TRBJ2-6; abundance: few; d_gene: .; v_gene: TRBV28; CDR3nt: TGTGCCAGCAGTTTGTGGCAGGGGATGGGCTCTGGGGCCAACGTCCTGACTTTC; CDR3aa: CASSLWQGMGSGANVLTF
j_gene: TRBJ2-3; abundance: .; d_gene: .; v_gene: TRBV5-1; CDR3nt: TGCGCCAGCAGGGCGCACCGGGATCAAAACGGGGCAGATACGCAGTATTTT; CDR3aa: CASRAHRDQNGADTQYF
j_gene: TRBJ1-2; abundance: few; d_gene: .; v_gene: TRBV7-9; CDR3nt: TGTGCCAGCAGTCGGGACCAGGGCGAGCGGGGCTACACCTTC; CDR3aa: CASSRDQGERGYTF
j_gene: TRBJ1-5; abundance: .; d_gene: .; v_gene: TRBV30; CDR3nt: TGTGCCTGTTCCCCCGGCCTCAATCAGCCCCAGCATTTT; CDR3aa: CACSPGLNQPQHF
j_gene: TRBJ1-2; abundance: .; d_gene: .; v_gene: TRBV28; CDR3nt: TGTGCCAGCAGGACTTACCAGGGGAACTATGGCTACACCTTC; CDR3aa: CASRTYQGNYGYTF
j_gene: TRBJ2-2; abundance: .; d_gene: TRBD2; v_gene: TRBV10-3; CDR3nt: TGTGCCATCAGTGAGTCGTTAAAGCGGGAGAACACCGGGGAGCTGTTTTTT; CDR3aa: CAISESLKRENTGELFF
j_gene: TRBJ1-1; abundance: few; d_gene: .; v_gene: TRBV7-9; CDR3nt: TGTGCCAGCAGTCCCCGGGGGGGGCAAGACACTGAAGCTTTCTTT; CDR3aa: CASSPRGGQDTEAFF
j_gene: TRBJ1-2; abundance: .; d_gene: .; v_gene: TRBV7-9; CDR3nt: TGTGCCAGCGGCCGAGGTGGAGGCAACTATGGCTACACCTTC; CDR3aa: CASGRGGGNYGYTF
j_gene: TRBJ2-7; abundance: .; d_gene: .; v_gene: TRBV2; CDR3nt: TGTGCCAGCACCGTCCTTGGGGGGCACTACGAGCAGTACTTC; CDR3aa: CASTVLGGHYEQYF
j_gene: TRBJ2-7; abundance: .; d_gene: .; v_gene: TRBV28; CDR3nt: TGTGCCAGCAGTTTTTGGGTGGGGACCTACGAGCAGTACTTC; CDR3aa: CASSFWVGTYEQYF
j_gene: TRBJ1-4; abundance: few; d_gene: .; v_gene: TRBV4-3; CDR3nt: TGCGCCAGCAGCCAGCGGGGGAATGAAAAACTGTTTTTT; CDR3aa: CASSQRGNEKLFF
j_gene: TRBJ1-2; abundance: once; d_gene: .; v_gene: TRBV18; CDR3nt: TGTGCCAGCTCACCACCAGGGGGAGGATCTAGAGGCTACACCTTC; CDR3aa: CASSPPGGGSRGYTF
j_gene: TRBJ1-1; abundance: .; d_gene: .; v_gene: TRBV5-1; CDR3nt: TGCGCCAGCACTCCCACCGGGGGGAACACTGAAGCTTTCTTT; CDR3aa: CASTPTGGNTEAFF
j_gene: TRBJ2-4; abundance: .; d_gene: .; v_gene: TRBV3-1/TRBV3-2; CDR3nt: TGTGCCACTTCACCTCCGACCCCGGGGGAGAACATTCAGTACTTC; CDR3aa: CATSPPTPGENIQYF